This entry lists 4 T cell receptor beta chains sequenced from one sample in a study of blood T cell repertoires in COVID-19. Only in-frame clones appear in the TCRdb table, and some are missing; sequencing was by immunoSEQ multiplex PCR. The sample yields 150,000 to 200,000 clones, just under 90% seen once. Sequenced material: peripheral blood. The source of these receptors is a woman in her 70s with COVID-19, enrolled during active disease.

The gene calls are TRBV7-3 and TRBJ2-1; TRBD2 aligns across 10 bases. The CDR3 has 15 residues. Germline values: CDR1 SGHTA, CDR2 FQGTGA. The V segment lost 1 base and the J segment 3 bases; nucleotides outside the gene matches: 0. CDR3 nucleotides: TGTGCCAGCAGCTTAAGGACTAGCGGCTACAATGAGCAGTTCTTC. Translated: CASSLRTSGYNEQFF.

The chain recombines TRBV7-3 with TRBJ2-7, with 8 positions matching TRBD1. V dropped 5 bases and J dropped 6; count of bases not matched to a gene: 9. The germline V gene has CDR1 SGHTA and CDR2 FQGTGA. The CDR3 extends over 14 amino acids. The CDR3 nucleotides are TGTGCCAGCAGCCCGACAGGGGCCATGGGCGAGCAGTACTTC. This encodes CASSPTGAMGEQYF.

V gene TRBV6-1 combines with J gene TRBJ2-7; 10 bases map to TRBD2. Per germline, CDR1 MNHNS and CDR2 SASEGT. V shed 2 bases, J shed 6 bases, and the junction held 7 bases outside the gene matches. The CDR3 loop spans 15 amino acids. DNA of the CDR3: TGTGCCAGCAGTGAAAGCGCGAGCGGGAGGGGCGAGCAGTACTTC. This codes for CASSESASGRGEQYF.

This clone showed up just once. The CDR3 loop reads CASSPRTGGTEAFF. CDR3 nucleotide sequence: TGTGCCAGCAGTCCTCGGACAGGGGGCACTGAAGCTTTCTTT. The chain recombines TRBV6-5 with TRBJ1-1, with 10 bases matching TRBD1. Unmatched junction bases numbered 4, after V lost 5 bases and J lost 4 bases. This CDR3 is 14 amino acids long. Per the germline V gene, CDR1 is MNHEY and CDR2 is SVGAGI.